The 15 T cell receptor beta chains in this list originate from one sample, sequenced in a study of neurological immune-mediated disorders. MiXCR was run by TCRdb on the 5' RACE reads, yielding one entry per CDR3 protein. Of approximately 37,000 distinct CDR3 sequences in the sample, 3% to 3.5% were seen once. The time point here: longitudinal time-point 1 (baseline). Sequencing was carried out using PBMCs. Source of these receptors: a woman in her sixties with multiple sclerosis.

This clonotype was counted ten times or more. V and J are TRBV5-1 and TRBJ2-3; a weak D match, TRBD1 (6 bases). CDR1 is SGHRS, CDR2 YFSETQ, per germline. Trimming removed 4 bases from V and 3 bases from J, with 12 bases in between. The CDR3 has 14 residues. The CDR3 DNA reads as TGCGCCAGCAGCCCGGACAGCGCAACAGATACGCAGTATTTT. Its translation is CASSPDSATDTQYF.

This clonotype showed up many times. Written as DNA, the CDR3 is TGTGCCAGCAGCCAAGGACCAGGGGGGCAGACTGAAGCTTTCTTT. Residues: CASSQGPGGQTEAFF. The gene calls are TRBV3-1 and TRBJ1-1; 7 bases are a match to TRBD1. Germline CDR1 reads LGHDT; CDR2 reads YNNKEL (reference sequence). This CDR3 is 15 amino acids long. The trim removed 1 base at V and 5 bases at J, leaving 7 bases unmatched.

This clonotype was found many times. V is TRBV21-1 and J is TRBJ1-1; the table's TRBD1 call for D was not verified on the DNA. TRBV21-1 is an annotated pseudogene. This CDR3 spans 14 amino acids. The CDR3 DNA is TGTGCCAGCAGCAAAGGAACAGGGCGTACTGAAGCTTTCTTT. Protein sequence: CASSKGTGRTEAFF.

In this sample, this clonotype turned up many times. This chain uses TRBV3-1 with TRBJ2-7; the match to TRBD1 covers 8 bases. CDR3 length: 15 amino acids. Germline V gene sequence: CDR1 LGHDT, CDR2 YNNKEL (reference sequence). V lost 2 bases, J lost 2 bases, and 5 bases stayed unmatched. CDR3 loop: CASSQTTGAAYEQYF. In DNA form, the CDR3 reads TGTGCCAGCAGCCAAACGACAGGGGCAGCCTACGAGCAGTACTTC.

The sample holds many counts of this clonotype. The chain combines TRBV7-2 with TRBJ2-3; 9 bases map to TRBD2. Germline lookup yields CDR1 SGHTA and CDR2 FQGNSA. The V gene end was trimmed by 1 base and the J gene end by 4 bases; junction bases not matched to a gene: 0. The CDR3 sequence is 14 residues long. In DNA, the CDR3 is TGTGCCAGCAGCTTAGGCGGGGGGGCAGATACGCAGTATTTT. Protein product: CASSLGGGADTQYF.

This clonotype was observed a few times. The rearrangement joins TRBV11-2 to TRBJ2-7, with TRBD2 matching over 11 bases. Germline CDR1 reads SGHAT; CDR2 reads FQNNGV. This CDR3 has 15 amino acids. J lost 3 bases, V lost 5 bases, and 6 bases had no gene match. The CDR3: CASSVIAGGHYEQYF. In DNA, the CDR3 is TGTGCCAGCAGCGTGATAGCGGGGGGGCACTACGAGCAGTACTTC.

This clonotype was seen many times. The genes are TRBV5-1 and TRBJ1-1; 7 nucleotides agree with TRBD1. V lost 4 bases to trimming and J lost 3 bases; unmatched junction nucleotides: 12. Germline CDR1 SGHRS, CDR2 YFSETQ. The CDR3 sequence is 16 residues long. Written as DNA, the CDR3 is TGCGCCAGCAGCGATGTTGTCCGGGACAGAGACACTGAAGCTTTCTTT. This encodes CASSDVVRDRDTEAFF.

This clonotype was observed at least ten times. This chain joins TRBV12-3 or TRBV12-4 and TRBJ2-7; TRBD1 is a possible D gene (6 bases). This CDR3 comprises 15 residues. Deletions cut 6 bases from V and 1 base from J, with 16 bases between. The CDR3 sequence is CASRKTGGISYEQYF. For the CDR3, the DNA is TGTGCCAGCAGGAAGACAGGAGGAATTTCCTACGAGCAGTACTTC.

At least ten counts were recorded for this clonotype. The J gene is TRBJ2-2, the V gene TRBV27; 8 nucleotides align to TRBD2. The germline V gene has CDR1 MNHEY and CDR2 SMNVEV (reference sequence). This CDR3 spans 15 amino acids. V was pared by 5 bases and J by 7 bases, with 9 bases of the junction left unmatched. CDR3 sequence: CASSAREGLGGELFF. The CDR3 DNA reads TGTGCCAGCAGTGCCCGGGAGGGATTGGGCGGGGAGCTGTTTTTT.

The table lists this clonotype with many counts. This chain uses TRBV5-1 with TRBJ2-5; unclear D gene. The V end lost 4 bases, the J end lost 2 bases, and 12 bases lay between the germline ends. Germline-derived CDR1 and CDR2 are SGHRS and YFSETQ. The CDR3 sequence is 14 residues long. The CDR3 region is CASSPSSTQETQYF. The DNA for the CDR3 is TGCGCCAGCAGCCCGTCCTCGACGCAAGAGACCCAGTACTTC. Filled out from reference TRBV5-1 and TRBJ2-5, the complete variable domain reads KAGVTQTPRYLIKTRGQQVTLSCSPISGHRSVSWYQQTPGQGLQFLFEYFSETQRNKGNFPGRFSGRQFSNSRSEMNVSTLELGDSALYLCASSPSSTQETQYFGPGTRLLVL.

The sample holds many counts of this clonotype. The V call is TRBV5-1, the J call TRBJ2-7; maybe TRBD2 (6 bases). Between the trimmed V and J ends, which lost 4 bases and 0 bases, there was a span of 11 bases. This CDR3 region has 14 residues. Per the germline V gene, CDR1 is SGHRS and CDR2 is YFSETQ. The CDR3 sequence is CASSAGGSSYEQYF. CDR3 DNA sequence: TGCGCCAGCAGCGCCGGGGGATCCTCCTACGAGCAGTACTTC. Using reference TRBV5-1 and TRBJ2-7 for the parts outside the CDR3, the full variable domain is KAGVTQTPRYLIKTRGQQVTLSCSPISGHRSVSWYQQTPGQGLQFLFEYFSETQRNKGNFPGRFSGRQFSNSRSEMNVSTLELGDSALYLCASSAGGSSYEQYFGPGTRLTVT.

This clonotype appeared many times. J is TRBJ2-3 and V is TRBV20-1; no definite D call. V lost 6 bases and J lost 4, with 14 bases in between. The V gene's germline CDR1 is DFQATT and CDR2 SNEGSKA (reference sequence). The CDR3 is 13 residues long. The CDR3 nucleotides are TGCAGTGCCCACCTGGGTACCCCAGATACGCAGTATTTT. It codes for CSAHLGTPDTQYF.

This clonotype showed up many times. The chain recombines TRBV7-2 with TRBJ2-3, with 7 bases matching TRBD2. The CDR3 totals 14 residues. Germline trimming cut 3 bases from V and 4 bases from J; bases unmatched to any gene: 4. CDR1 SGHTA and CDR2 FQGNSA come from the germline V gene. The CDR3 reads CASSFRTRADTQYF. DNA of the CDR3: TGTGCCAGCAGCTTTCGGACTAGGGCAGATACGCAGTATTTT.

This clonotype has at least ten counts. The chain recombines TRBV11-2 with TRBJ2-3, with 7 bases aligning to TRBD1. Trimming removed 5 bases from V and 0 bases from J; junction bases left unmatched: 8. From germline, CDR1 is SGHAT and CDR2 FQNNGV. CDR3 length equals 16 residues. Here the CDR3 DNA reads TGTGCCAGCAGCAAACAGGGGCTTTCCAGCACAGATACGCAGTATTTT. It is translated as CASSKQGLSSTDTQYF.

The chain has TRBV5-1 and TRBJ1-2; D gene ambiguous. Germline CDR1 and CDR2: SGHRS and YFSETQ. This CDR3 region has 13 residues. V dropped 0 bases and J dropped 8 bases, with 11 bases sitting between them. The CDR3: CASSLELRGGYTF. In DNA form, the CDR3 reads TGCGCCAGCAGCTTGGAATTACGAGGGGGCTACACCTTC.